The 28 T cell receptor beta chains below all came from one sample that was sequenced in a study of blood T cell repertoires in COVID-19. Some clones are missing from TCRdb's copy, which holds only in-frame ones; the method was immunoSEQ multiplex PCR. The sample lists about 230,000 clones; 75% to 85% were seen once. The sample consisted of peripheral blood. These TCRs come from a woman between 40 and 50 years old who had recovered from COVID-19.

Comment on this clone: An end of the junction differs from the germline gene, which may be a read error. Written as DNA, the CDR3 is TGTGCCTGGAGTGTTGACCGAGACAGGGTAAACTTC. Translating it yields CAWSVDRDRVNF. The chain recombines TRBV30 with TRBJ1-2; TRBD1 aligns across 7 bases. CDR3 size: 12 residues. CDR1 and CDR2 (germline): GTSNPN, SVGIG (reference sequence).

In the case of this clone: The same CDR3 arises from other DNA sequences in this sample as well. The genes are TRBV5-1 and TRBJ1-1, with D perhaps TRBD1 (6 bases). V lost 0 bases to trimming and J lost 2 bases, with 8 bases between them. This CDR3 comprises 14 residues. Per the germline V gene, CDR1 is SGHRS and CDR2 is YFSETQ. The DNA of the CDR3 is TGCGCCAGCAGCTTGGCAGGGGCCAACACTGAAGCTTTCTTT. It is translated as CASSLAGANTEAFF.

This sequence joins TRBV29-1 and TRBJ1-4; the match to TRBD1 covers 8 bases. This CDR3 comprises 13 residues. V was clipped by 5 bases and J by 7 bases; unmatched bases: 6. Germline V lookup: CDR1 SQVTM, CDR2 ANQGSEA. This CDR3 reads CSVRGTGLEKLFF. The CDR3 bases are TGCAGCGTTCGAGGGACAGGACTTGAAAAACTGTTTTTT.

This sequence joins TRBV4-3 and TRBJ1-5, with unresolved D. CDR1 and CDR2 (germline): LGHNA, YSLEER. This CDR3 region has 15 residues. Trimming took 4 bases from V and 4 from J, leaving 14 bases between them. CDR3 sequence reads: CASSPEPGRNQPQHF. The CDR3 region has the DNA TGCGCCAGCAGCCCGGAACCGGGGAGGAATCAGCCCCAGCATTTT.

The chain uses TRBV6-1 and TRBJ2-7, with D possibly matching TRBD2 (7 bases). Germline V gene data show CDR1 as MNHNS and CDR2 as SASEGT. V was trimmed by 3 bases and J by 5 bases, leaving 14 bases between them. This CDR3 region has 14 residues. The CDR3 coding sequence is TGTGCCAGCAGTGAGAAGGGGGGGATCCACGAGCAGTACTTC. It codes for CASSEKGGIHEQYF.

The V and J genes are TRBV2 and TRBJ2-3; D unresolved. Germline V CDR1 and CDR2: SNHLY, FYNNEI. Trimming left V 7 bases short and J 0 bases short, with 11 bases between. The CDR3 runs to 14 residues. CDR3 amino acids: CASTPRRSTDTQYF. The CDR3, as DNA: TGTGCCAGCACCCCCAGGCGAAGCACAGATACGCAGTATTTT. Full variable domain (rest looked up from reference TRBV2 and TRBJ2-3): EPEVTQTPSHQVTQMGQEVILRCVPISNHLYFYWYRQILGQKVEFLVSFYNNEISEKSEIFDDQFSVERPDGSNFTLKIRSTKLEDSAMYFCASTPRRSTDTQYFGPGTRLTVL.

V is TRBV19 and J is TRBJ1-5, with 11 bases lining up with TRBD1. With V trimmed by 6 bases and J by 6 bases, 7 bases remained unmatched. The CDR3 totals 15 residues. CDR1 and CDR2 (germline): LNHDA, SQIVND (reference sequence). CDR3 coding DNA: TGTGCCAGTAGCAGGACAGGGGGCGGCGGTCAGCCCCAGCATTTT. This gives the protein CASSRTGGGGQPQHF. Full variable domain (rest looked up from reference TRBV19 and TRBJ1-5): DGGITQSPKYLFRKEGQNVTLSCEQNLNHDAMYWYRQDPGQGLRLIYYSQIVNDFQKGDIAEGYSVSREKKESFPLTVTSAQKNPTAFYLCASSRTGGGGQPQHFGDGTRLSIL.

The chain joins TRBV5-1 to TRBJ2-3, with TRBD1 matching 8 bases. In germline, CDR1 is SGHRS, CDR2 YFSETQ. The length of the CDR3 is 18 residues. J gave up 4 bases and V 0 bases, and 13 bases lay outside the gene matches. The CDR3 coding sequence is TGCGCCAGCAGCTTGGACCAGGGGGCCGCTTGGGGGGCAGATACGCAGTATTTT. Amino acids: CASSLDQGAAWGADTQYF. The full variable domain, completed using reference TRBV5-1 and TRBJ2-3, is KAGVTQTPRYLIKTRGQQVTLSCSPISGHRSVSWYQQTPGQGLQFLFEYFSETQRNKGNFPGRFSGRQFSNSRSEMNVSTLELGDSALYLCASSLDQGAAWGADTQYFGPGTRLTVL.

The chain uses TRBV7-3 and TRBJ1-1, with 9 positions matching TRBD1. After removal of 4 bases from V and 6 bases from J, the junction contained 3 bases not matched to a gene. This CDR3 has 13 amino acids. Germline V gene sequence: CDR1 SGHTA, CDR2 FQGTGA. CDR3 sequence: CASSYRQGAEAFF. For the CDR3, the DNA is TGTGCCAGCAGCTATCGACAGGGGGCTGAAGCTTTCTTT.

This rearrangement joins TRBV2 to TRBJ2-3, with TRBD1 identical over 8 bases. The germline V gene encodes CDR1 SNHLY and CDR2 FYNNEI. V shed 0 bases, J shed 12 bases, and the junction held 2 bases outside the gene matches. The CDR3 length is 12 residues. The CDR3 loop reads CASSEATGVQYF. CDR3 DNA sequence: TGTGCCAGCAGTGAAGCGACAGGGGTTCAGTATTTT.

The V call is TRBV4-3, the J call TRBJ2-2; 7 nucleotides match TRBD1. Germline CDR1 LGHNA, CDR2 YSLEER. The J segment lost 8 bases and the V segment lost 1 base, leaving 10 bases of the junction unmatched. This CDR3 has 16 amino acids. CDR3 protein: CASSQALGTAGGELFF. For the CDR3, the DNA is TGCGCCAGCAGCCAAGCTCTAGGGACAGCCGGAGGGGAGCTGTTTTTT.

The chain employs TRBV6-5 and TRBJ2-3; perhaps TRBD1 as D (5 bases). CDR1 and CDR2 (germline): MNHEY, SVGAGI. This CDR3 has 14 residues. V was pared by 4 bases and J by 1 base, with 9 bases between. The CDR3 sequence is CASSSETGTDTQYF. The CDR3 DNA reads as TGTGCCAGCAGTTCCGAGACAGGCACAGATACGCAGTATTTT.

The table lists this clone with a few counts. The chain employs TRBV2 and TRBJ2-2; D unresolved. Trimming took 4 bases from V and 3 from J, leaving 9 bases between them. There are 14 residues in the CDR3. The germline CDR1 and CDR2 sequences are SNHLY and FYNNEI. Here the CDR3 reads CASSAGLYTGELFF. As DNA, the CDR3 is TGTGCCAGCAGTGCCGGGTTATACACCGGGGAGCTGTTTTTT. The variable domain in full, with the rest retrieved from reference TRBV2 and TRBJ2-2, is EPEVTQTPSHQVTQMGQEVILRCVPISNHLYFYWYRQILGQKVEFLVSFYNNEISEKSEIFDDQFSVERPDGSNFTLKIRSTKLEDSAMYFCASSAGLYTGELFFGEGSRLTVL.

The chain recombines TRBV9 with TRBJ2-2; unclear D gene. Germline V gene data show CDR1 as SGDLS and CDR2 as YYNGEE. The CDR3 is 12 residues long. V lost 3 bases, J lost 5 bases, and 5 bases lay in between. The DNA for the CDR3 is TGTGCCAGCAGCGGGGCTACCGGGGAGCTGTTTTTT. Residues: CASSGATGELFF.

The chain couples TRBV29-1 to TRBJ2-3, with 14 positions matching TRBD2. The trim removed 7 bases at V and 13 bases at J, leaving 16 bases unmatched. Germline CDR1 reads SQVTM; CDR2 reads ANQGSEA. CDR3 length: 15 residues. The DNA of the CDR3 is TGCAGCGGGCTAGGACTAGCGGGGGGAACGGGGTCCGAGTATTTT. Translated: CSGLGLAGGTGSEYF.

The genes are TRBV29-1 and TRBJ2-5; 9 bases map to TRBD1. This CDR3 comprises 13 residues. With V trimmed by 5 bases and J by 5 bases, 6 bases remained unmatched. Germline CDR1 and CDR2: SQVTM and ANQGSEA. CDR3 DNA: TGCAGCGTTATACAGGGGGCTAGGGAGACCCAGTACTTC. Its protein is CSVIQGARETQYF.

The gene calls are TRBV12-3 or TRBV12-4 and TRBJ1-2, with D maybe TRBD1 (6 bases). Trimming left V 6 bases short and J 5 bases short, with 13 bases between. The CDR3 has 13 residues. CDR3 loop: CASSLQGRYGYTF. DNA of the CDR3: TGTGCCAGCAGCTTACAGGGCAGATATGGCTACACCTTC.

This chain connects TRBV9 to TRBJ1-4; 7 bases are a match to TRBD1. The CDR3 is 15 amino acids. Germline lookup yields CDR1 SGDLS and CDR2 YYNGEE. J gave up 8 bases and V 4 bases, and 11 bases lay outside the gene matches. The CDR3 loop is CASSRDSVGGEKLFF. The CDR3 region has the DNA TGTGCCAGCAGCCGGGACAGCGTTGGAGGCGAAAAACTGTTTTTT.

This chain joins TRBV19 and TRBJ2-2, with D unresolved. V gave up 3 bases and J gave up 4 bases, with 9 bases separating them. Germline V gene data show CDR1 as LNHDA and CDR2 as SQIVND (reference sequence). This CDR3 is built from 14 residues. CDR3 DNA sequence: TGTGCCAGTAGTATTATTGCAGTCACCGGGGAGCTGTTTTTT. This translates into CASSIIAVTGELFF.

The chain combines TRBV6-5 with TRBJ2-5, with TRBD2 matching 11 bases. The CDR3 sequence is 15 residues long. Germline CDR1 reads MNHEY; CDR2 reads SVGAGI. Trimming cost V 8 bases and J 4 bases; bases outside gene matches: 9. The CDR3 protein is CASPGIAGGRETQYF. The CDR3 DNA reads TGTGCCAGCCCAGGGATAGCGGGGGGGCGAGAGACCCAGTACTTC.

The CDR3 region is CSVRSPPMNTEAFF. The CDR3 region has the DNA TGCAGCGTTAGGAGCCCCCCAATGAACACTGAAGCTTTCTTT. V is TRBV29-1 and J is TRBJ1-1; D gene uncertain. Germline values: CDR1 SQVTM, CDR2 ANQGSEA. Trimming pared 5 bases from V and 0 bases from J, leaving 13 bases between. The CDR3 runs 14 residues.

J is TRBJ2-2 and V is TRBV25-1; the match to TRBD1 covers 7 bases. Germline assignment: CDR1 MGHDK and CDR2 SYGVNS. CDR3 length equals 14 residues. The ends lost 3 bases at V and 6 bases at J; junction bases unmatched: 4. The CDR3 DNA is TGTGCCAGCAGTGAGGACAGGTCCGCCGGGGAGCTGTTTTTT. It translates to CASSEDRSAGELFF.

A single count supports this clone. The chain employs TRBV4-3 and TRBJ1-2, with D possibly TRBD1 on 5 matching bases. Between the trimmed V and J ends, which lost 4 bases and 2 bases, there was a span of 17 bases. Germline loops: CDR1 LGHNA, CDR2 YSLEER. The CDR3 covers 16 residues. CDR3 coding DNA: TGCGCCAGCAGCCCGGTGGAGGGGTCAGCCAACTATGGCTACACCTTC. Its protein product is CASSPVEGSANYGYTF.

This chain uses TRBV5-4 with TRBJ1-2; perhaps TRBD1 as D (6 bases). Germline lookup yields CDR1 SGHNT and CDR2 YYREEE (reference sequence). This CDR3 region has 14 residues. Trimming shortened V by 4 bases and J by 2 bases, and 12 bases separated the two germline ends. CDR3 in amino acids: CASSLQGSNYGYTF. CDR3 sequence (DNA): TGTGCCAGCAGCCTACAGGGCTCAAACTATGGCTACACCTTC.

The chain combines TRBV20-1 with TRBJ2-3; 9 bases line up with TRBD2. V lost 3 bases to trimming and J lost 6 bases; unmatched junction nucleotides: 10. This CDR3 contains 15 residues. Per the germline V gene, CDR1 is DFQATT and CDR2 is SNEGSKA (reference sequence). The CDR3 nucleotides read TGCAGTGCTAGTGTGGCTAGCGGGGACCGGGATACGCAGTATTTT. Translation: CSASVASGDRDTQYF.

The CDR3 protein is CASSLDGPGELFF. The DNA of the CDR3 is TGTGCCAGCAGCTTAGATGGGCCCGGGGAGCTGTTTTTT. The chain is built from TRBV7-2 and TRBJ2-2; D not resolved. The CDR3 runs to 13 residues. Germline V CDR1 and CDR2: SGHTA, FQGNSA. V lost 1 base and J lost 6, with 6 bases in between.

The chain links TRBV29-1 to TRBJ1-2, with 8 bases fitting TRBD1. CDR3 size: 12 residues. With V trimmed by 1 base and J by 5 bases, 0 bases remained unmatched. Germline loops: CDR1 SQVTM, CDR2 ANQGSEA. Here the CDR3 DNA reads TGCAGCGTTGAAGGACAGGGGTATGGCTACACCTTC. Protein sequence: CSVEGQGYGYTF.

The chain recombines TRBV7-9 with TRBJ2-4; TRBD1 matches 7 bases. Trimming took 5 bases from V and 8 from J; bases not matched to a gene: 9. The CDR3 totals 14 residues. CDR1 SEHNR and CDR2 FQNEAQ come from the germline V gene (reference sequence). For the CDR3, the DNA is TGTGCCAGCAGCGGACAGGCAGGCTGGGACATTCAGTACTTC. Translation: CASSGQAGWDIQYF.